This paragraph reports one T cell receptor beta chain. This entry belongs to a study of PD-1 blockade in classical Hodgkin lymphoma. Relapse after autologous stem cell transplantation occurred in every patient, and brentuximab vedotin exposure varied. Measured with immunoSEQ multiplex PCR; TCRdb has only the in-frame clones, and not every one. The data contain 50,000 or so clones, around 75% of them seen just once; the ten biggest clones take up over 12%. With 4 bases clipped from V and 5 bases from J, the junction kept 14 bases outside the gene matches. This CDR3 comprises 16 residues. Germline loops: CDR1 SGHRS, CDR2 YFSETQ.

The specimen was peripheral blood mononuclear cells (PBMCs), collected before the second cycle of nivolumab. This chain joins TRBV5-1 and TRBJ2-5; TRBD1 agrees at 7 bases. The receptor's source is a human donor with classical Hodgkin lymphoma. CDR3 sequence: CASSLPTGVPWETQYF. The CDR3 coding sequence is TGCGCCAGCAGCCTACCAACAGGGGTTCCTTGGGAGACCCAGTACTTC.